This T cell receptor beta chain was sequenced in a study of OX40 agonist ivuxolimab in advanced cancers. Germline assignment: CDR1 SGDLS and CDR2 YYNGEE. Trimming removed 0 bases at V and 1 base at J, with 10 bases between. The CDR3 loop spans 15 amino acids. Sampling of blood occurred at baseline, cycle 4 day 1, and cycle 7 day 1. Profiling relied on immunoSEQ multiplex PCR, and the TCRdb table lists in-frame clones only, not all of them. The sample records about 50,000 clones, roughly 89% being singletons. The genes are TRBV9 and TRBJ1-1, with D perhaps TRBD1 (5 bases). The clonotype was recovered from an adult with an advanced solid tumor such as melanoma, head and neck, liver or kidney cancer. Specimen: CD4+ or CD8+ T cells sorted from blood, collected in a trial of the OX40 agonist ivuxolimab. CDR3 nucleotides: TGTGCCAGCAGCGTAGTAGGGGCTGGGAACACTGAAGCTTTCTTT. Its protein is CASSVVGAGNTEAFF. Based on the CDR3 plus reference TRBV9 and TRBJ1-1, the full variable domain is DSGVTQTPKHLITATGQRVTLRCSPRSGDLSVYWYQQSLDQGLQFLIQYYNGEERAKGNILERFSAQQFPDLHSELNLSSLELGDSALYFCASSVVGAGNTEAFFGQGTRLTVV.